This record concerns one T cell receptor (beta chain) sequence. TCR beta VDJ and CDR3 were profiled, and genomic DNA was the template. TCRdb fed the reads into MiXCR, producing one record per CDR3 protein. The sample holds around 180,000 distinct CDR3 sequences, less than 50% seen once. The patients chosen for sequencing had shown expansion of CD8+CD57+ cells (detected by flow cytometry). The germline V gene encodes CDR1 SGHTA and CDR2 FQGTGA. This CDR3 has 13 residues. V gave up 5 bases and J gave up 1 base; unmatched junction bases: 2. The data are from a study of CD8+CD57+ T cells in acquired aplastic anemia.

J is TRBJ2-7 and V is TRBV7-3; 7 nucleotides match TRBD1. This TCR was recovered from a human donor with aplastic anemia. Sequencing was performed on sorted CD4+, CD8+, or CD8+CD57+ T cells (not recorded which) from PBMCs. The CDR3 coding sequence is TGTGCCAGCAGCAGGGGGCCGTCCTACGAGCAGTACTTC. It specifies CASSRGPSYEQYF. Full variable domain (rest looked up from reference TRBV7-3 and TRBJ2-7): GAGVSQTPSNKVTEKGKYVELRCDPISGHTALYWYRQSLGQGPEFLIYFQGTGAADDSGLPNDRFFAVRPEGSVSTLKIQRTERGDSAVYLCASSRGPSYEQYFGPGTRLTVT.